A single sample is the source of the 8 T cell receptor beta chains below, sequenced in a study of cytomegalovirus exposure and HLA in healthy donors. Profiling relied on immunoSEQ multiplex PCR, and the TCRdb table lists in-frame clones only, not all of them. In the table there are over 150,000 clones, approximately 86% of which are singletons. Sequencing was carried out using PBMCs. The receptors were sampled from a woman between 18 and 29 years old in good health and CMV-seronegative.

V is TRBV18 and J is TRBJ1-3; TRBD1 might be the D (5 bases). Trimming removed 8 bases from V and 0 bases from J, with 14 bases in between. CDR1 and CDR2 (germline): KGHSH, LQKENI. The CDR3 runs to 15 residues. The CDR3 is CASSGAHSSGNTIYF. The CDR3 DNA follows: TGTGCCAGCAGTGGGGCGCACAGCTCTGGAAACACCATATATTTT.

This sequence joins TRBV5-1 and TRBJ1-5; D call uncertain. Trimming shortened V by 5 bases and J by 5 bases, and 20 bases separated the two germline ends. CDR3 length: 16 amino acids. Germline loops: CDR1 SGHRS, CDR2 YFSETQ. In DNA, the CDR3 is TGCGCCAGCAGATCGGATTCGACGCCGAGGGATCAGCCCCAGCATTTT. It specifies CASRSDSTPRDQPQHF.

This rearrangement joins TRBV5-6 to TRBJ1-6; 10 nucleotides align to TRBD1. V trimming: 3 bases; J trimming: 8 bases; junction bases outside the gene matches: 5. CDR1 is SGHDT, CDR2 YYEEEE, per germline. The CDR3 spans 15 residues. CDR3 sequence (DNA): TGTGCCAGCAGCTCGACAGGGGGCGAATATTCACCCCTCCACTTT. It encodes CASSSTGGEYSPLHF. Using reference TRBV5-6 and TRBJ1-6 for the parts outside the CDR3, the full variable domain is DAGVTQSPTHLIKTRGQQVTLRCSPKSGHDTVSWYQQALGQGPQFIFQYYEEEERQRGNFPDRFSGHQFPNYSSELNVNALLLGDSALYLCASSSTGGEYSPLHFGNGTRLTVT.

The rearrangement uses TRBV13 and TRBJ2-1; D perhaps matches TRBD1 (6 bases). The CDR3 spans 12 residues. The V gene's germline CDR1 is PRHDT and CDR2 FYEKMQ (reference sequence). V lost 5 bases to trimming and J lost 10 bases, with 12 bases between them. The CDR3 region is CASSERDTEQFF. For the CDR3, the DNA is TGTGCCAGCAGCGAAAGGGACACCGAGCAGTTCTTC.

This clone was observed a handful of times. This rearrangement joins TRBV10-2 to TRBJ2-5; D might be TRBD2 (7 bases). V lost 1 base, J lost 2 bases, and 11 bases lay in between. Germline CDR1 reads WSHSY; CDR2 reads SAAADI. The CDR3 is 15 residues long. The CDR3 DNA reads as TGCGCCAGCAGTGAGTGGAGGGGGGGGCAAGAGACCCAGTACTTC. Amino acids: CASSEWRGGQETQYF.

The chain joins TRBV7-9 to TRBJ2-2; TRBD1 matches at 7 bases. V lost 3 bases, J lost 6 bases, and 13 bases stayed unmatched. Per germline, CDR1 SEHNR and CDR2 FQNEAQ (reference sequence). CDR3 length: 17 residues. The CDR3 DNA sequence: TGTGCCAGCAGCTTGAATTCCGGGACAGTAATGGCCGGGGAGCTGTTTTTT. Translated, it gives CASSLNSGTVMAGELFF.

The CDR3 region has the DNA TGCGCCAGCAGCCTCGCTCCGGGACCTCGGGGGCAAGAGACCCAGTACTTC. Amino acids: CASSLAPGPRGQETQYF. This chain links TRBV5-1 with TRBJ2-5; tentatively, D is TRBD2 (6 bases). The germline V gene encodes CDR1 SGHRS and CDR2 YFSETQ. The V end was cut by 4 bases, the J end by 2 bases, with 21 bases between. This CDR3 spans 17 amino acids.

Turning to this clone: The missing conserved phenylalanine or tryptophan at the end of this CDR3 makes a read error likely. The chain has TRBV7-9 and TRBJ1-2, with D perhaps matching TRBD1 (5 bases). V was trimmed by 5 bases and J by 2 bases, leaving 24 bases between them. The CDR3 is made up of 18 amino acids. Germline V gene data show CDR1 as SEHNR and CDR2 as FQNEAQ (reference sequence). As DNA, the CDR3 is TGTGCCAGCAGCCCACCTCCGGGCGGGGGACCGCTGAACTATGGCTACACCCTC. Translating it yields CASSPPPGGGPLNYGYTL.